This TCR beta chain was retrieved from a study of CD8+CD57+ T cells in acquired aplastic anemia listed by TCRdb under 2018. With regard to the full study: A mean of 3.2 ug of DNA, ranging from roughly 0.19 to 27.4 ug, was extracted from sorted CD4+ and CD8+ cells. Healthy donor samples averaged roughly 9.9 million reads for CD4+ and 11 million to 14 million for CD8+ cells.

This clonotype was observed at least ten times. The target of this receptor is not known. No base quality values were provided; no much bigger clone lies one nucleotide off. Genomic DNA was used as template for profiling of TCR beta VDJ combinations and CDR3 sequences. TCR repertoire sequencing was run on an Illumina HiSeq 2000. Regarding the original processing steps: Repertoires were assessed using TRBV/TRBJ rearrangement plots, CDR3 size and DJ length profiles, and Simpson's diversity index. The most abundant DNA sequence in the deep sequencing data was defined as the immunodominant clone. CDR3 amino acid sequences were screened for sharing across subjects and were compared with published repertoires and the VDJdb database. TCRdb cleaned the public reads at Q25 with fastp, built clones with MiXCR and kept in-frame beta chains. Identical CDR3 protein sequences are pooled into one entry, listed with their most common genes and DNA. Here the V and J calls rest on TCRdb's processing, not on the authors' analysis. In this sample the table shows a few hundred thousand distinct CDR3 sequences, 60% to 80% of which occur a single time. In total, the top ten clones hold 4% of the sample.

What the research found in general, with its limitations: Twenty-nine CD8+ CDR3 sequences were found to be shared between patients and controls, but these sequences appeared to be highly expressed in patients and within the immunodominant clones of the patients. Patients and healthy controls showed no significant difference in CD8+ Simpson's diversity (P=0.060).

In the study, sorted CD4+ and CD8+ blood T cells from patients with severe aplastic anemia and from healthy subjects underwent deep sequencing of TCR repertoires. Ficoll-Paque density gradient centrifugation was used to isolate peripheral blood mononuclear cells. CD4+ and CD8+ T cells were sorted by FACS or magnetic beads before DNA extraction. The CDR3 measures 15 amino acids from cysteine to phenylalanine. Only the CDR3 part of the read is kept: 45 bases, read in frame from the first base. CDR1 LNHDA and CDR2 SQIVND were looked up in the germline V gene (reference sequence). A distance of 14 bases separates the germline ends of V and J, which lose 5 bases and 1 base respectively.

The TCR originated in a human donor in good health, serving as a control. The source material was sorted CD4+, CD8+, or CD8+CD57+ T cells (not recorded which) from PBMCs. Recombination joined TRBV19 with TRBJ1-2; a tentative D match to TRBD1 spans 5 bases. CDR3 loop: CASSSDSGGNYGYTF. The base sequence is TGTGCCAGTAGTTCGGACTCCGGGGGTAACTATGGCTACACCTTC. Beyond the CDR3, the reference TRBV19 and TRBJ1-2 genes provide the residues; the full variable domain reads: DGGITQSPKYLFRKEGQNVTLSCEQNLNHDAMYWYRQDPGQGLRLIYYSQIVNDFQKGDIAEGYSVSREKKESFPLTVTSAQKNPTAFYLCASSSDSGGNYGYTFGSGTRLTVV.